This T cell receptor (beta chain) was found in a study of blood T cell repertoires in COVID-19. Study information: Specimens from acute and convalescent COVID-19 originated in the United States, Italy and Spain. PBMCs, B-cell-depleted T cells, or T cells provided the cDNA or gDNA that made up the material.

Per the original data handling: Reference gene primer amplification in the assay estimated nucleated cell counts. The repertoire was sequenced with immunoSEQ multiplex PCR; TCRdb's copy has only in-frame clones and lacks some. The V and J calls and clone size are taken from that table; D and trimming were inferred from the DNA. This table holds approximately 300,000 clones, around 89% found once. CDR3 length: 14 residues. Germline V gene sequence: CDR1 KGHSH, CDR2 LQKENI. V lost 0 bases and J lost 2, with 7 bases in between. The rearrangement joins TRBV18 to TRBJ1-1; D is unclear. This TCR came from a man in his late teens or twenties who had recovered from COVID-19. Sequencing was carried out using peripheral blood. In DNA form, the CDR3 reads TGTGCCAGCTCACCACCGTACATCAACACTGAAGCTTTCTTT. Translation: CASSPPYINTEAFF. The complete variable domain, with remaining parts taken from reference TRBV18 and TRBJ1-1, reads NAGVMQNPRHLVRRRGQEARLRCSPMKGHSHVYWYRQLPEEGLKFMVYLQKENIIDESGMPKERFSAEFPKEGPSILRIQQVVRGDSAAYFCASSPPYINTEAFFGQGTRLTVV.